This TCR beta chain was documented in a study of cytomegalovirus exposure and HLA in healthy donors. The CDR3 has 16 residues. Germline CDR1 reads LNHNV; CDR2 reads YYDKDF (reference sequence). V was shortened by 4 bases and J by 8 bases, with 18 bases between the two germline ends. Sequenced by immunoSEQ multiplex PCR; TCRdb stores in-frame clones only, minus some. The sample consists of about 120,000 clones, around 88% of them appearing once. J is TRBJ1-6 and V is TRBV15; maybe TRBD1 (5 bases). Input material: PBMCs. This TCR derives from a man aged 18-30 years in good health and CMV-seronegative. The CDR3 sequence is CATSMGPAGGHSPLHF. CDR3 coding DNA: TGTGCCACCAGCATGGGACCCGCGGGGGGACATTCACCCCTCCACTTT.